This TCR beta chain was sequenced in a study of cytomegalovirus exposure and HLA in healthy donors. To note about this clone: No antigen is known for it.

CDR1 SGHVS and CDR2 FNYEAQ come from the germline V gene. The ends were cut back, 5 bases at V and 1 base at J, with 16 bases in the middle. CDR3 length equals 16 residues. Study outcomes and limitations: The study labeled more than 150 TCR beta chains cytomegalovirus-associated.

The PCR ran on 60 Vbeta and 13 Jbeta primers. In the original analysis: Tens of millions of unique TCR beta chains, about 11 million of them shared, were counted by a later analysis. Data came from immunoSEQ multiplex PCR; TCRdb stores just in-frame clones and leaves some out. That table is the source of V, J and clone size, and D and trimming were worked out from the DNA. Here the sample table reports about 67,000 clones. The material sequenced was PBMCs. This clonotype originated in a middle-aged woman in good health and CMV-seropositive. The V gene is TRBV7-6, the J gene TRBJ2-3, with a weak D call TRBD2 (6 bases). The DNA of the CDR3 is TGTGCCAGCAGCCTAGACCCGGGAGCAGGCACAGATACGCAGTATTTT. This sequence encodes CASSLDPGAGTDTQYF.